The 21 T cell receptor beta chains below all came from one sample that was sequenced in a study of OX40 agonist ivuxolimab in advanced cancers. Produced via immunoSEQ multiplex PCR; TCRdb's table is partial and in-frame only. The sample has over 65,000 clones; 86% are singletons. The source material was CD4+ or CD8+ T cells sorted from blood, sampled in a trial of the OX40 agonist ivuxolimab. These receptors were obtained from an adult with an advanced solid tumor such as melanoma, head and neck, liver or kidney cancer.

The rearrangement joins TRBV12-5 to TRBJ2-2; no firm D call. This CDR3 comprises 13 residues. The germline V gene has CDR1 LGHNT and CDR2 FRNRAP. V dropped 1 base and J dropped 11 bases, with 11 bases sitting between them. The CDR3 sequence is CASGLDGLGELFF. CDR3 sequence (DNA): TGTGCTAGTGGTTTGGACGGCCTAGGTGAGCTGTTTTTT.

The rearrangement joins TRBV5-4 to TRBJ2-5, with D possibly called TRBD1 or TRBD2 (6 bases each). V was pared by 5 bases and J by 4 bases, with 15 bases between. CDR3 length: 14 amino acids. The germline gives CDR1 SGHNT, CDR2 YYREEE (reference sequence). The chain's CDR3 is CASRLTGARETQYF. The CDR3 DNA follows: TGTGCCAGCAGACTTACGGGGGCGAGAGAGACCCAGTACTTC.

The chain links TRBV6-1 to TRBJ1-1; D not resolved. V was shortened by 6 bases and J by 3 bases, with 8 bases between the two germline ends. Germline-derived CDR1 and CDR2 are MNHNS and SASEGT. There are 12 residues in the CDR3. CDR3 residues: CASSLVHTEAFF. In nucleotides, the CDR3 is TGTGCCAGCAGCCTCGTTCACACTGAAGCTTTCTTT.

This chain links TRBV27 with TRBJ2-5, with D tentatively TRBD1 or TRBD2 (5 bases each). There are 13 residues in the CDR3. The V gene's germline CDR1 is MNHEY and CDR2 SMNVEV (reference sequence). V lost 6 bases, J lost 0 bases, and 8 bases lay in between. CDR3 region: CASRGVYQETQYF. The CDR3 nucleotides are TGTGCCAGCAGGGGGGTGTACCAAGAGACCCAGTACTTC.

The V call is TRBV10-2, the J call TRBJ1-5, with D possibly being TRBD1 (6 bases). Trimming shortened V by 5 bases and J by 6 bases, and 14 bases separated the two germline ends. The CDR3 loop spans 14 amino acids. Germline V CDR1 and CDR2: WSHSY, SAAADI. The CDR3 here is CASSRQVSSQPQHF. Written as DNA, the CDR3 is TGCGCCAGCAGTCGACAGGTTTCTTCTCAGCCCCAGCATTTT.

The chain links TRBV9 to TRBJ2-6; D is possibly TRBD1 (6 bases). Germline V gene sequence: CDR1 SGDLS, CDR2 YYNGEE. Trimming shortened V by 3 bases and J by 4 bases, and 11 bases separated the two germline ends. The CDR3 spans 15 residues. CDR3 DNA sequence: TGTGCCAGCAGCGCTACAGGGACCGGGGCCAACGTCCTGACTTTC. Protein product: CASSATGTGANVLTF.

V gene TRBV7-2 combines with J gene TRBJ2-2; D is unclear. The CDR3 runs 14 residues. CDR1 is SGHTA and CDR2 is FQGNSA in the germline V gene. Deletions cut 0 bases from V and 4 bases from J, with 6 bases between. This CDR3 reads CASSLALATGELFF. The CDR3 DNA sequence: TGTGCCAGCAGCTTAGCCTTGGCCACCGGGGAGCTGTTTTTT.

V gene TRBV19 combines with J gene TRBJ2-2, with D maybe TRBD1 (6 bases). The V end lost 4 bases, the J end lost 6 bases, and 12 bases lay between the germline ends. The CDR3 sequence is 14 residues long. Germline lookup yields CDR1 LNHDA and CDR2 SQIVND (reference sequence). The CDR3 bases are TGTGCCAGTAGTAACCCTGGACAGTCCGGGGAGCTGTTTTTT. Amino acid sequence: CASSNPGQSGELFF.

The V gene is TRBV28, the J gene TRBJ2-2; 7 bases line up with TRBD2. This CDR3 comprises 15 residues. Germline loops: CDR1 MDHEN, CDR2 SYDVKM. J lost 5 bases, V lost 3 bases, and 6 bases had no gene match. The CDR3 DNA reads TGTGCCAGCAGTTTTGGCGGGAGTGGGACCGGGGAGCTGTTTTTT. Translating it yields CASSFGGSGTGELFF. The full variable domain, its missing parts supplied by reference TRBV28 and TRBJ2-2, is DVKVTQSSRYLVKRTGEKVFLECVQDMDHENMFWYRQDPGLGLRLIYFSYDVKMKEKGDIPEGYSVSREKKERFSLILESASTNQTSMYLCASSFGGSGTGELFFGEGSRLTVL.

This clone was detected once. This chain joins TRBV5-4 and TRBJ1-1; TRBD1 might be the D (6 bases). V was cut by 3 bases and J by 3 bases, with 12 bases left in between. The CDR3 has 14 amino acids. Germline V gives CDR1 SGHNT, CDR2 YYREEE (reference sequence). The CDR3 is CASSSTDRYTEAFF. Written as DNA, the CDR3 is TGTGCCAGCAGCTCTACTGACAGGTACACTGAAGCTTTCTTT.

The rearrangement joins TRBV6-5 to TRBJ1-2; tentative D call: TRBD1 (5 bases). V shed 2 bases and J shed 3 bases, with 10 bases lying between them. CDR1 MNHEY and CDR2 SVGAGI come from the germline V gene. The CDR3 loop spans 14 amino acids. The CDR3 here is CASSYRREDYGYTF. DNA for the CDR3: TGTGCCAGCAGTTACCGCAGGGAAGACTATGGCTACACCTTC.

In DNA form, the CDR3 reads TGTGCCAGCAACCCGGGACAGCGCTATAATTCACCCCTCCACTTT. It yields the protein CASNPGQRYNSPLHF. J is TRBJ1-6 and V is TRBV6-5; TRBD1 matches 7 bases. The trim removed 7 bases at V and 3 bases at J, leaving 6 bases unmatched. Germline V gene sequence: CDR1 MNHEY, CDR2 SVGAGI. There are 15 residues in the CDR3.

The J gene is TRBJ2-1, the V gene TRBV7-3; D ambiguous. V was trimmed by 5 bases and J by 6 bases, leaving 17 bases between them. This CDR3 has 15 residues. The germline CDR1 and CDR2 sequences are SGHTA and FQGTGA. CDR3 region: CASSVSRAHGNEQFF. The CDR3 DNA sequence: TGTGCCAGCAGCGTCTCAAGGGCCCACGGCAATGAGCAGTTCTTC. Looking up the rest from reference TRBV7-3 and TRBJ2-1 gives the full variable domain: GAGVSQTPSNKVTEKGKYVELRCDPISGHTALYWYRQSLGQGPEFLIYFQGTGAADDSGLPNDRFFAVRPEGSVSTLKIQRTERGDSAVYLCASSVSRAHGNEQFFGPGTRLTVL.

The chain links TRBV28 to TRBJ2-1; 10 bases align to TRBD1. This CDR3 comprises 14 residues. Losses at the gene ends were 10 bases for V and 8 bases for J; bases not matched to a gene: 11. Germline lookup yields CDR1 MDHEN and CDR2 SYDVKM. The CDR3 region has the DNA TGTGCCACGGTTGTGACAGGGGGCGCCCATGAGCAGTTCTTC. Encoded protein: CATVVTGGAHEQFF. The entire variable domain, with the rest obtained from reference TRBV28 and TRBJ2-1, is as follows: DVKVTQSSRYLVKRTGEKVFLECVQDMDHENMFWYRQDPGLGLRLIYFSYDVKMKEKGDIPEGYSVSREKKERFSLILESASTNQTSMYLCATVVTGGAHEQFFGPGTRLTVL.

The rearrangement links TRBV30 to TRBJ1-2; D gene ambiguous. The germline V gene has CDR1 GTSNPN and CDR2 SVGIG (reference sequence). V gave up 8 bases and J gave up 5 bases, with 15 bases separating them. CDR3 length: 12 amino acids. The CDR3 spells CARDLRGYGYTF. CDR3 nucleotides: TGTGCCAGAGACCTCCGTGGGTATGGCTACACCTTC.

The J gene is TRBJ1-2, the V gene TRBV11-2; the match to TRBD1 covers 8 bases. Trimming at V came to 2 bases and at J to 8 bases, leaving 10 bases not matched to a gene. The length of the CDR3 is 15 residues. Germline V lookup: CDR1 SGHAT, CDR2 FQNNGV. CDR3 region: CASSLRMTGAQGYTF. In nucleotides, the CDR3 is TGTGCCAGCAGCTTACGTATGACAGGGGCCCAAGGCTACACCTTC.

The chain employs TRBV5-6 and TRBJ1-4; D remains unclear. The CDR3 is 13 amino acids. V dropped 4 bases and J dropped 8 bases, with 12 bases sitting between them. The germline gives CDR1 SGHDT, CDR2 YYEEEE. The CDR3 bases are TGTGCCAGCAGCCCGAACATAGAAGAAAAACTGTTTTTT. It encodes CASSPNIEEKLFF.

The chain recombines TRBV27 with TRBJ1-5; the D gene is possibly TRBD1 (6 bases). This CDR3 spans 15 amino acids. Trimming took off 2 bases at V and 7 bases at J, with 15 bases between the two ends. Germline V lookup: CDR1 MNHEY, CDR2 SMNVEV (reference sequence). CDR3 in amino acids: CASSLGAGAGQPQHF. CDR3 DNA: TGTGCCAGCAGTTTAGGGGCAGGGGCGGGACAGCCCCAGCATTTT.

The V and J genes are TRBV10-3 and TRBJ1-2; D remains unclear. Trimming pared 3 bases from V and 4 bases from J, leaving 12 bases between. The CDR3 has 14 amino acids. Looked up from germline, CDR1 is ENHRY and CDR2 is SYGVKD. DNA of the CDR3: TGTGCCATCAGTGATGGTGAGGTACTCTATGGCTACACCTTC. Encoded protein: CAISDGEVLYGYTF.

This clone was seen a single time. The genes are TRBV27 and TRBJ2-7, with 11 positions matching TRBD2. The CDR3 length is 16 residues. From germline, CDR1 is MNHEY and CDR2 SMNVEV (reference sequence). V lost 5 bases to trimming and J lost 4 bases; unmatched junction nucleotides: 10. The chain's CDR3 is CASSTPDRLAGYEQYF. CDR3 nucleotides: TGTGCCAGCAGTACCCCGGACAGACTAGCGGGGTACGAGCAGTACTTC.

This chain joins TRBV7-9 and TRBJ2-4; maybe TRBD1 (6 bases). The CDR3 consists of 14 residues. Germline assignment: CDR1 SEHNR and CDR2 FQNEAQ (reference sequence). V dropped 1 base and J dropped 6 bases, with 10 bases sitting between them. This chain's CDR3 is CASSLDGDTNIQYF. The CDR3 bases are TGTGCCAGCAGCTTAGATGGGGACACAAACATTCAGTACTTC.